What follows are 16 T cell receptor beta chains derived from one specimen sequenced in a study of blood T cell repertoires in COVID-19. TCRdb keeps only in-frame clones here, not all; method: immunoSEQ multiplex PCR. This table has about 360,000 clones, 86% appearing once. Sequencing used peripheral blood. These receptors originate from an older woman with COVID-19, enrolled during active disease.

This sequence joins TRBV9 and TRBJ2-1; a possible D gene is TRBD1 (6 bases). Trimming left V 4 bases short and J 7 bases short, with 18 bases between. The CDR3 extends over 15 amino acids. The germline gives CDR1 SGDLS, CDR2 YYNGEE. CDR3 coding DNA: TGTGCCAGCAGCCCTCAGGGGATTTTATTAAATGAGCAGTTCTTC. Encoded protein: CASSPQGILLNEQFF. Supplemented by reference TRBV9 and TRBJ2-1, the full variable domain reads DSGVTQTPKHLITATGQRVTLRCSPRSGDLSVYWYQQSLDQGLQFLIQYYNGEERAKGNILERFSAQQFPDLHSELNLSSLELGDSALYFCASSPQGILLNEQFFGPGTRLTVL.

The V gene is TRBV6-4, the J gene TRBJ1-5, with 7 positions matching TRBD1. The V segment lost 5 bases and the J segment 7 bases; nucleotides outside the gene matches: 5. The CDR3 has 13 amino acids. From germline, CDR1 is MRHNA and CDR2 SNTAGT. CDR3: CASSPGGGQPQHF. The CDR3 DNA is TGTGCCAGCAGTCCAGGGGGTGGACAGCCCCAGCATTTT.

This chain joins TRBV6-5 and TRBJ2-7, with 10 bases identical to TRBD2. J was trimmed by 8 bases and V by 7 bases; bases with no gene match: 14. The CDR3 loop spans 15 amino acids. CDR1 is MNHEY and CDR2 is SVGAGI in the germline V gene. CDR3 nucleotide sequence: TGTGCCAGCACCCTCACTCTTGGACTAGCGGAGAAGCAGTACTTC. As protein: CASTLTLGLAEKQYF.

The rearrangement uses TRBV30 and TRBJ2-1; the D gene is possibly TRBD2 (6 bases). V gave up 7 bases and J gave up 2 bases, with 9 bases separating them. Germline V gene sequence: CDR1 GTSNPN, CDR2 SVGIG (reference sequence). The CDR3 contains 12 residues. In DNA, the CDR3 is TGTGCCTCTCCGGGGGCCTACAATGAGCAGTTCTTC. Translating it yields CASPGAYNEQFF.

The chain employs TRBV30 and TRBJ2-5, with TRBD2 as a possible D gene (6 bases). Germline CDR1 GTSNPN, CDR2 SVGIG (reference sequence). Trimming left V 6 bases short and J 5 bases short, with 19 bases between. This CDR3 contains 14 residues. The CDR3 DNA reads as TGTGCCTGCGACCTCTCCGGGGGACGGGAGACCCAGTACTTC. Translated, it gives CACDLSGGRETQYF.

This clone was observed once. The gene calls are TRBV7-2 and TRBJ1-2; D is unclear. Germline V gives CDR1 SGHTA, CDR2 FQGNSA. This CDR3 is built from 13 residues. V gave up 5 bases and J gave up 6 bases, with 13 bases separating them. The CDR3 here is CASSPRQSHGYTF. Written as DNA, the CDR3 is TGTGCCAGCAGCCCCCGACAAAGCCATGGCTACACCTTC.

J is TRBJ2-7 and V is TRBV2; TRBD1 matches 7 bases. Looked up from germline, CDR1 is SNHLY and CDR2 is FYNNEI. The ends lost 6 bases at V and 9 bases at J; junction bases unmatched: 8. The CDR3 contains 12 residues. Here the CDR3 DNA reads TGTGCCAGCAGCGGGGACAGCCTAGGGCAGTACTTC. Protein: CASSGDSLGQYF. Full variable domain (rest looked up from reference TRBV2 and TRBJ2-7): EPEVTQTPSHQVTQMGQEVILRCVPISNHLYFYWYRQILGQKVEFLVSFYNNEISEKSEIFDDQFSVERPDGSNFTLKIRSTKLEDSAMYFCASSGDSLGQYFGPGTRLTVT.

This chain connects TRBV9 to TRBJ2-3; D gene ambiguous. V was shortened by 4 bases and J by 4 bases, with 16 bases between the two germline ends. Germline CDR1 is SGDLS and CDR2 is YYNGEE. This CDR3 has 15 amino acids. The chain's CDR3 is CASSPFLTGADTQYF. The CDR3 coding sequence is TGTGCCAGCAGCCCGTTCTTAACGGGTGCAGATACGCAGTATTTT.

This chain joins TRBV9 and TRBJ1-1, with D perhaps TRBD1 (5 bases). The V gene's germline CDR1 is SGDLS and CDR2 YYNGEE. V was shortened by 3 bases and J by 5 bases, with 17 bases between the two germline ends. This CDR3 region has 15 residues. CDR3 in amino acids: CASSADFRVGTEAFF. The CDR3, as DNA: TGTGCCAGCAGCGCAGACTTCAGGGTCGGAACTGAAGCTTTCTTT.

The rearrangement uses TRBV6-5 and TRBJ2-7; 7 bases map to TRBD1. This CDR3 is built from 16 residues. Trimming at V came to 4 bases and at J to 0 bases, leaving 9 bases not matched to a gene. Germline CDR1 is MNHEY and CDR2 is SVGAGI. The CDR3 DNA is TGTGCCAGCAGTTCCTGGGATGGGACAGTCTCCTACGAGCAGTACTTC. The encoded protein is CASSSWDGTVSYEQYF.

The V and J genes are TRBV5-6 and TRBJ2-7, with a weak D call TRBD1 (6 bases). Deletions cut 0 bases from V and 3 bases from J, with 13 bases between. This CDR3 region has 15 residues. The germline V gene has CDR1 SGHDT and CDR2 YYEEEE. The CDR3 coding sequence is TGTGCCAGCAGCTTGGCCGGGACAATCAGCTACGAGCAGTACTTC. This gives the protein CASSLAGTISYEQYF.

This clone occurred a few times. This sequence joins TRBV7-3 and TRBJ2-5; TRBD2 agrees at 15 bases. The CDR3 extends over 15 amino acids. V trimming: 4 bases; J trimming: 5 bases; junction bases outside the gene matches: 2. Per the germline V gene, CDR1 is SGHTA and CDR2 is FQGTGA. This CDR3 reads CASSSGTSGGETQYF. The CDR3 bases are TGTGCCAGCAGCTCCGGGACTAGCGGGGGGGAGACCCAGTACTTC.

This chain connects TRBV7-6 to TRBJ1-3; the match to TRBD1 covers 10 bases. The trim removed 4 bases at V and 3 bases at J, leaving 6 bases unmatched. CDR3 length: 16 amino acids. Germline V gene data show CDR1 as SGHVS and CDR2 as FNYEAQ. The CDR3: CASSSTGGSFGNTIYF. In DNA, the CDR3 is TGTGCCAGCAGCTCGACAGGGGGCAGCTTTGGAAACACCATATATTTT.

V gene TRBV30 combines with J gene TRBJ2-7; D not certain. The germline V gene has CDR1 GTSNPN and CDR2 SVGIG (reference sequence). CDR3 length equals 14 residues. V lost 2 bases, J lost 7 bases, and 18 bases lay in between. This CDR3 reads CAWSSVLPSREQYF. The CDR3 DNA reads as TGTGCCTGGAGTTCGGTACTACCTTCGCGAGAGCAGTACTTC.

CDR3 sequence reads: CASSSSGGGNNSPLHF. The CDR3 DNA is TGTGCCAGCAGCTCTTCCGGGGGGGGGAATAATTCACCCCTCCACTTT. The J gene is TRBJ1-6, the V gene TRBV7-9; the D gene is possibly TRBD1 (5 bases). This CDR3 has 16 amino acids. Germline V gene sequence: CDR1 SEHNR, CDR2 FQNEAQ (reference sequence). V was trimmed by 4 bases and J by 5 bases, leaving 15 bases between them. The full variable domain, its missing parts supplied by reference TRBV7-9 and TRBJ1-6, is DTGVSQNPRHKITKRGQNVTFRCDPISEHNRLYWYRQTLGQGPEFLTYFQNEAQLEKSRLLSDRFSAERPKGSFSTLEIQRTEQGDSAMYLCASSSSGGGNNSPLHFGNGTRLTVT.

This chain uses TRBV29-1 with TRBJ1-1, with D possibly TRBD1 on 6 matching bases. CDR1 and CDR2 (germline): SQVTM, ANQGSEA. V was trimmed by 6 bases and J by 9 bases, leaving 14 bases between them. The CDR3 totals 11 residues. The CDR3 coding sequence is TGCAGCGTGGCAACAGGGACCCAAGCTTTCTTT. Encoded protein: CSVATGTQAFF.